The source of this T cell receptor (beta chain) is a study of control samples from healthy donors and cancer patients. The CDR3 is 16 residues long. V lost 4 bases and J lost 2; bases outside the gene matches: 8. The germline V gene has CDR1 SGHRS and CDR2 YFSETQ. The data were produced by immunoSEQ multiplex PCR, yet TCRdb's version contains in-frame clones alone and is incomplete. The table lists approximately 150,000 clones, more than 85% of them singletons. The source material was blood. The rearrangement links TRBV5-1 to TRBJ2-3; 9 bases line up with TRBD2. This TCR was recovered from a woman aged 25 to 39 in good health. CDR3 sequence reads: CASSPRLADFTDTQYF. Written as DNA, the CDR3 is TGCGCCAGCAGCCCTCGACTAGCGGACTTCACAGATACGCAGTATTTT.